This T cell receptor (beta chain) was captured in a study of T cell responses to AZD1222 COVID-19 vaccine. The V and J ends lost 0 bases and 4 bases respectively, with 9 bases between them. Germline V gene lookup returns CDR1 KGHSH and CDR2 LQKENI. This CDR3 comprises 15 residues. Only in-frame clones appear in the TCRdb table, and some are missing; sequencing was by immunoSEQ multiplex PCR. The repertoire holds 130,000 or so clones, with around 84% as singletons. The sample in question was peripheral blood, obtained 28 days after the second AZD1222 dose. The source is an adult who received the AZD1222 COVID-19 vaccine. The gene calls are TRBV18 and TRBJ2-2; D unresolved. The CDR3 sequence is CASSPPGSRTGELFF. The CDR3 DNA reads TGTGCCAGCTCACCACCGGGCAGCCGCACCGGGGAGCTGTTTTTT.